This T cell receptor beta chain was recovered during a study of blood T cell repertoires in COVID-19. Study-level information: The origin of the acute and convalescent COVID-19 samples was the United States, Italy and Spain.

As handled by the study authors: From reference gene primer amplification, estimates of nucleated cell counts were derived. Generated by immunoSEQ multiplex PCR, the TCRdb table keeps only in-frame clones and is missing some. V, J and clone size derive from that table, while D and trimming were established from the DNA sequence. The sample yields around 220,000 clones, roughly 80% seen once. The CDR3 contains 16 residues. V trimming: 5 bases; J trimming: 7 bases; junction bases outside the gene matches: 9. Germline CDR1 reads SGHAT; CDR2 reads FQNNGV. Sequenced sample: peripheral blood. The chain uses TRBV11-2 and TRBJ2-2, with TRBD2 matching 11 bases. The origin of this receptor is a woman older than 75 with acute or convalescent COVID-19. CDR3 nucleotide sequence: TGTGCCAGCAGCGCAGTACTAGCGGGGGCGAACGGGGAGCTGTTTTTT. It encodes CASSAVLAGANGELFF.